The 7 T cell receptor beta chains given below trace back to one sample, sequenced in a study of T cells in Graves' hyperthyroidism and ophthalmopathy. Amplification of TCR beta CDR3 regions was performed using RNA transcripts as template. Primed by the HTBI set, a first-round RT-PCR was run on the TCR CDR3. One entry per CDR3 protein, called by TCRdb with MiXCR from the multiplex PCR reads. The sample lists around 360,000 distinct CDR3 sequences; roughly 15% were seen once. The sample consisted of blood. These receptors were taken from a woman aged 55-69 years with Graves' ophthalmopathy.

This clonotype was detected many times. V gene TRBV10-3 combines with J gene TRBJ2-5, with D perhaps being TRBD1 or TRBD2 (6 bases each). Germline V gene data show CDR1 as ENHRY and CDR2 as SYGVKD. V was clipped by 3 bases and J by 0 bases, with 17 bases between them. CDR3 length equals 17 residues. The CDR3 spells CAISEVPPGDNQETQYF. CDR3 nucleotides: TGTGCCATCAGTGAAGTCCCTCCGGGGGACAACCAAGAGACCCAGTACTTC.

This chain's CDR3 is CSARDSRTDPTEAFF. The CDR3 coding sequence is TGCAGTGCTAGAGATTCCCGGACAGACCCCACTGAAGCTTTCTTT. This sequence joins TRBV20-1 and TRBJ1-1; TRBD1 is a possible D gene (6 bases). Germline V lookup: CDR1 DFQATT, CDR2 SNEGSKA (reference sequence). The CDR3 is 15 amino acids. V was shortened by 0 bases and J by 4 bases, with 15 bases between the two germline ends.

The chain joins TRBV25-1 to TRBJ2-5; D is unresolved. The length of the CDR3 is 14 residues. Trimming stripped 3 bases from V and 1 base from J, with 9 bases between. Germline V CDR1 and CDR2: MGHDK, SYGVNS. CDR3 loop: CASSDFRFQETQYF. CDR3 DNA: TGTGCCAGCAGTGACTTCAGGTTCCAAGAGACCCAGTACTTC.

This clonotype was counted ten times or more. The chain carries TRBV6-1 and TRBJ2-7; D perhaps matches TRBD1 (6 bases). The CDR3 sequence is 14 residues long. The V end lost 4 bases, the J end lost 0 bases, and 10 bases lay between the germline ends. Germline V gives CDR1 MNHNS, CDR2 SASEGT. The CDR3 loop reads CASSAGQHSYEQYF. Written as DNA, the CDR3 is TGTGCCAGCAGTGCCGGACAGCACTCCTACGAGCAGTACTTC.

This clonotype came up many times. The chain combines TRBV24-1 with TRBJ2-5; possibly TRBD1 for D (6 bases). V shed 0 bases and J shed 0 bases, with 10 bases lying between them. Germline CDR1 KGHDR, CDR2 SFDVKD. This CDR3 comprises 16 residues. The CDR3 protein is CATSDLRTVNQETQYF. The CDR3 DNA reads as TGTGCCACCAGTGATTTGAGGACAGTTAACCAAGAGACCCAGTACTTC.

This clonotype was seen many times. The rearrangement uses TRBV28 and TRBJ1-1; D is unresolved. Trimming removed 7 bases at V and 1 base at J, with 13 bases between. Germline V gene lookup returns CDR1 MDHEN and CDR2 SYDVKM. The CDR3 extends over 14 amino acids. CDR3 sequence: CASTHRAENTEAFF. The CDR3 DNA reads TGTGCCAGCACCCACCGGGCAGAGAACACTGAAGCTTTCTTT. Complete variable domain (other parts from reference TRBV28 and TRBJ1-1): DVKVTQSSRYLVKRTGEKVFLECVQDMDHENMFWYRQDPGLGLRLIYFSYDVKMKEKGDIPEGYSVSREKKERFSLILESASTNQTSMYLCASTHRAENTEAFFGQGTRLTVV.

This clonotype was counted ten times or more. The rearrangement links TRBV11-2 to TRBJ1-2; D gene unclear. Trimming took off 0 bases at V and 2 bases at J, with 10 bases between the two ends. This CDR3 is 15 amino acids long. CDR1 and CDR2 (germline): SGHAT, FQNNGV. Here the CDR3 reads CASSLEGRENYGYTF. CDR3 nucleotides: TGTGCCAGCAGCTTAGAGGGTCGGGAAAACTATGGCTACACCTTC. The entire variable domain, with the rest obtained from reference TRBV11-2 and TRBJ1-2, is as follows: EAGVAQSPRYKIIEKRQSVAFWCNPISGHATLYWYQQILGQGPKLLIQFQNNGVVDDSQLPKDRFSAERLKGVDSTLKIQPAKLEDSAVYLCASSLEGRENYGYTFGSGTRLTVV.